Listed here is a single T cell receptor (beta chain). The sample is drawn from a study of blood T cell repertoires in COVID-19. This CDR3 spans 14 amino acids. CDR1 is MNHEY and CDR2 is SMNVEV in the germline V gene (reference sequence). Trimming removed 5 bases at V and 2 bases at J, with 11 bases between. Under the authors' procedure: Estimated nucleated cell counts came from reference gene primer amplification. Clones were sequenced by immunoSEQ multiplex PCR, and TCRdb holds only the in-frame ones, with some missing. V, J and clone size were drawn from that table, and D and trimming were deduced from the DNA. The sample yields 130,000 to 150,000 clones, roughly 88% seen once. Across under 25 US areas, participants ranged in age from about 18 to 90 years. Which cohort a participant joined came from the clinical history participants gave.

This rearrangement joins TRBV27 to TRBJ2-3, with D perhaps TRBD2 (6 bases). The source material was PBMCs or T cells enriched from blood (not recorded which). This TCR derives from a woman aged 25-40 years with acute COVID-19. CDR3 bases: TGTGCCAGCAGTCCGCGGGACCACACAGATACGCAGTATTTT. It specifies CASSPRDHTDTQYF.